This T cell receptor (delta chain) was found in a study of Vδ1+ human thymocytes. Whole-study findings and limits: Unlike peripheral blood Vdelta1+ controls, thymic delta-chain sequences included about 20% Vdelta2 and few Vdelta3. In the thymus, TRG and TRD repertoires looked highly polyclonal with Gaussian CDR3 lengths.

V lost 5 bases, J lost 0 bases, and 14 bases stayed unmatched. Germline CDR1 reads TSWWSYY; CDR2 reads QGS. The CDR3 length is 18 residues. Extracted RNA was reverse transcribed into cDNA. Pooled V-gene forward primers with one constant-region reverse primer generated the CDR3 amplicons by multiplex PCR. TCRdb re-analyzed the multiplex PCR reads via CATT. Of tens of thousands of delta-chain clones listed, about a sixth are singletons. Thymocytes were sorted as CD3+ TCRVdelta1+ TCRVdelta2- after alphabeta T cell depletion. This clone occurred a few times. The antigen remains undetermined. The source of this sequence is a boy in the first two years of life who had congenital heart surgery. The sequenced sample was Vdelta1+ gamma-delta thymocytes from the thymus. The subset: FACS-sorted CD3+ TCRalphabeta- TCRVdelta1+ TCRVdelta2- thymocytes. The chain joins TRDV1 to TRDJ1, with 8 nucleotides matching TRDD3. The CDR3 DNA is TGTGCTCTTGGGACCCATACGTACCTCTGGGGGAACACCGATAAACTCATCTTT. It is translated as CALGTHTYLWGNTDKLIF.